Given below is one TCR beta chain in context. Some clones are missing from TCRdb's copy, which holds only in-frame ones; the method was immunoSEQ multiplex PCR. Of 70,000 or so clones listed, roughly 80% are singletons. The sample belongs to a study of blood T cell repertoires in COVID-19. Across the whole study: The analysed material was cDNA or gDNA that came from T cells, B-cell-depleted T cells, or PBMCs.

The V gene lost 0 bases and the J gene lost 0 bases, with 15 bases spanning the gap. In germline, CDR1 is MGHRA, CDR2 YSYEKL. The CDR3 is 19 residues long. Input material: peripheral blood. The TCR comes from an older woman with acute or convalescent COVID-19. The rearrangement links TRBV4-1 to TRBJ1-6; no reliable D call. As DNA, the CDR3 is TGCGCCAGCAGCCAAGATCTGTTTGGACTGGCCTCCTATAATTCACCCCTCCACTTT. Its protein product is CASSQDLFGLASYNSPLHF.